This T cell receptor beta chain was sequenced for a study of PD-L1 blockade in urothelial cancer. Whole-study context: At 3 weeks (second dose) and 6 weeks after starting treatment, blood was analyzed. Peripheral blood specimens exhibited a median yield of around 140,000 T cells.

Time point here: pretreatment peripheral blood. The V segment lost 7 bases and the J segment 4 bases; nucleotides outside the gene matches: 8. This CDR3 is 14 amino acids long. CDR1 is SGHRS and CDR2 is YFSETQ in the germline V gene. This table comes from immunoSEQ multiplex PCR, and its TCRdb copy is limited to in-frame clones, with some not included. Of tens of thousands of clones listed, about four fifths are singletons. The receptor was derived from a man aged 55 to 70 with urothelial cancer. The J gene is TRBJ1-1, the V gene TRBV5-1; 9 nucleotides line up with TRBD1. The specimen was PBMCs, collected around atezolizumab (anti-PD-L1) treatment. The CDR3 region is CASGTGKEGTEAFF. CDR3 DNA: TGCGCCAGCGGGACAGGGAAGGAGGGCACTGAAGCTTTCTTT. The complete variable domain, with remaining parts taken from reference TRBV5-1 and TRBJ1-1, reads KAGVTQTPRYLIKTRGQQVTLSCSPISGHRSVSWYQQTPGQGLQFLFEYFSETQRNKGNFPGRFSGRQFSNSRSEMNVSTLELGDSALYLCASGTGKEGTEAFFGQGTRLTVV.